This passage covers 22 T cell receptor beta chains from one sample sequenced in a study of T cell repertoires in cytomegalovirus infection. These TCRs are of unknown antigen specificity. TCRdb reprocessed the reads with MiXCR, giving one entry per CDR3 protein. The table lists about 160,000 distinct CDR3 sequences, about a fifth of them singletons. Sequencing was performed on CD8+ T cells from cultured PBMCs, taken from culture after CMV antigen stimulation. Every receptor here comes from a human donor in good health (CMV status not recorded). Some clones in this sample may be carry-over from other donors' samples.

The chain carries TRBV7-2 and TRBJ2-7; D ambiguous. The CDR3 sequence is 13 residues long. V gave up 2 bases and J gave up 2 bases, with 7 bases separating them. Germline V gene lookup returns CDR1 SGHTA and CDR2 FQGNSA. The CDR3 loop reads CASSLFGTYEQYF. The CDR3 DNA sequence: TGTGCCAGCAGCTTATTCGGAACCTACGAGCAGTACTTC. The full variable domain, its missing parts supplied by reference TRBV7-2 and TRBJ2-7, is GAGVSQSPSNKVTEKGKDVELRCDPISGHTALYWYRQSLGQGLEFLIYFQGNSAPDKSGLPSDRFSAERTGGSVSTLTIQRTQQEDSAVYLCASSLFGTYEQYFGPGTRLTVT.

This chain connects TRBV19 to TRBJ2-7, with D possibly being TRBD2 (5 bases). The CDR3 is made up of 12 amino acids. Trimming cost V 5 bases and J 7 bases, with 12 bases left between them. Germline CDR1 is LNHDA and CDR2 is SQIVND (reference sequence). CDR3 loop: CASSVGGGEQYF. The CDR3 nucleotides read TGTGCCAGTAGTGTGGGCGGAGGAGAGCAGTACTTC.

In DNA, the CDR3 is TGTGCCAGCAGCGTAGGGGGGGATTCCTACGAGCAGTACTTC. This encodes CASSVGGDSYEQYF. The chain recombines TRBV9 with TRBJ2-7; maybe TRBD2 (6 bases). The CDR3 has 14 residues. V shed 0 bases and J shed 1 base, with 8 bases lying between them. Germline CDR1 and CDR2: SGDLS and YYNGEE.

The chain is built from TRBV11-1 and TRBJ2-1; D possibly uses TRBD1 or TRBD2 (5 bases each). Trimming removed 5 bases at V and 2 bases at J, with 10 bases between. This CDR3 region has 14 residues. The germline CDR1 and CDR2 sequences are SGHAT and FQDESV (reference sequence). The CDR3 nucleotides are TGTGCCAGCAGCGGGACGCAGCCCTACAATGAGCAGTTCTTC. Translation gives CASSGTQPYNEQFF.

The CDR3 DNA reads as TGTGCCATCAGTGACCCGTCGGACAGCTACGAGCAGTACTTC. This gives the protein CAISDPSDSYEQYF. This sequence joins TRBV10-3 and TRBJ2-7, with a weak D call TRBD1 (6 bases). The CDR3 is 14 amino acids. Per germline, CDR1 ENHRY and CDR2 SYGVKD. Trimming shortened V by 3 bases and J by 3 bases, and 12 bases separated the two germline ends.

This clonotype showed up just a few times. The chain uses TRBV6-2 or TRBV6-3 and TRBJ1-2; D is undetermined. CDR3 length: 14 residues. The germline V and J ends were trimmed by 6 bases and 4 bases, with 15 bases remaining between them. Germline CDR1 and CDR2: MNHEY and SVGEGT. The CDR3, as DNA: TGTGCCAGCAGGGCCCCGGCAGCTCGCTATGGCTACACCTTC. It yields the protein CASRAPAARYGYTF.

There are a few counts of this clonotype. The V gene is TRBV4-2, the J gene TRBJ1-3; D gene unclear. CDR3 length: 17 residues. V lost 0 bases and J lost 0, with 12 bases in between. Germline V lookup: CDR1 LGHNA, CDR2 YNFKEQ. The CDR3 loop is CASSQDPRDVSGNTIYF. Here the CDR3 DNA reads TGTGCCAGCAGCCAAGACCCGCGGGATGTCTCTGGAAACACCATATATTTT.

This clonotype appeared many times. V gene TRBV19 combines with J gene TRBJ2-1; D is ambiguous. The V and J ends lost 4 bases and 2 bases respectively, with 12 bases between them. Germline CDR1 is LNHDA and CDR2 is SQIVND (reference sequence). This CDR3 region has 15 residues. CDR3 in DNA: TGTGCCAGTAGTACGGAGATCGGCGCCTACAATGAGCAGTTCTTC. Its protein is CASSTEIGAYNEQFF.

This clonotype was observed many times. This chain uses TRBV29-1 with TRBJ2-1, with no clear D. V lost 0 bases and J lost 0, with 12 bases in between. Germline V gives CDR1 SQVTM, CDR2 ANQGSEA. The CDR3 has 16 residues. The CDR3 is CSVEDPGRTSYNEQFF. CDR3 bases: TGCAGCGTTGAAGATCCCGGCAGGACCTCCTACAATGAGCAGTTCTTC.

This clonotype was found a few times. The J gene is TRBJ1-5, the V gene TRBV6-2 or TRBV6-3; 10 nucleotides line up with TRBD1. This CDR3 is 15 amino acids long. Germline CDR1 MNHEY, CDR2 SVGEGT. With 5 bases clipped from V and 3 bases from J, the junction kept 4 bases outside the gene matches. The CDR3 loop reads CASSEDRGNNQPQHF. DNA of the CDR3: TGTGCCAGCAGTGAGGACAGGGGGAACAATCAGCCCCAGCATTTT.

This clonotype showed up just a few times. The J gene is TRBJ1-1, the V gene TRBV12-3 or TRBV12-4; D call uncertain. Trimming removed 2 bases at V and 5 bases at J, with 15 bases between. There are 15 residues in the CDR3. This CDR3 is CASSLTPVGRTEAFF. The DNA for the CDR3 is TGTGCCAGCAGTTTAACCCCCGTAGGTCGGACTGAAGCTTTCTTT.

The chain uses TRBV12-5 and TRBJ2-2; 9 nucleotides align to TRBD1. Trimming removed 5 bases from V and 6 bases from J; junction bases left unmatched: 10. Per the germline V gene, CDR1 is LGHNT and CDR2 is FRNRAP. The CDR3 is 16 residues long. The CDR3 here is CASGPGQGRVAGELFF. The CDR3 nucleotides are TGTGCTAGTGGTCCAGGACAGGGGAGGGTGGCCGGGGAGCTGTTTTTT.

The CDR3: CASREGYVPFF. CDR3 nucleotide sequence: TGTGCCAGCAGGGAGGGATATGTACCGTTCTTC. This chain uses TRBV12-3 or TRBV12-4 with TRBJ2-1; tentatively, D is TRBD2 (6 bases). V gave up 6 bases and J gave up 15 bases, with 15 bases separating them. This CDR3 spans 11 amino acids.

A single count supports this clonotype. Just one base apart from a much larger clone, this may be a read error. This sequence joins TRBV2 and TRBJ2-1; D is possibly TRBD1 or TRBD2 (6 bases each). The closer fit of TRBJ2-7 to the DNA end suggests the J call may be wrong. This CDR3 comprises 14 residues. Germline V lookup: CDR1 SNHLY, CDR2 FYNNEI. CDR3 region: CASSEFGGYNEQYF. CDR3 nucleotides: TGTGCCAGCAGTGAATTCGGGGGCTACAATGAGCAGTACTTC.

J is TRBJ2-2 and V is TRBV7-2; 9 bases are shared with TRBD1. Germline V gene data show CDR1 as SGHTA and CDR2 as FQGNSA. This CDR3 is built from 16 residues. V lost 7 bases, J lost 4 bases, and 10 bases stayed unmatched. In DNA, the CDR3 is TGTGCCAGCACCTTCCGGGACAGGGCGACCACCGGGGAGCTGTTTTTT. Amino acid sequence: CASTFRDRATTGELFF.

This clonotype was seen a handful of times. This sequence joins TRBV9 and TRBJ1-4, with D unclear. The germline gives CDR1 SGDLS, CDR2 YYNGEE. V shed 3 bases and J shed 0 bases, with 9 bases lying between them. CDR3 size: 15 residues. CDR3 DNA: TGTGCCAGCAGCGCGTTTGGAGCAACTAATGAAAAACTGTTTTTT. It specifies CASSAFGATNEKLFF. Supplemented by reference TRBV9 and TRBJ1-4, the full variable domain reads DSGVTQTPKHLITATGQRVTLRCSPRSGDLSVYWYQQSLDQGLQFLIQYYNGEERAKGNILERFSAQQFPDLHSELNLSSLELGDSALYFCASSAFGATNEKLFFGSGTQLSVL.

This clonotype has just a few counts. The chain joins TRBV7-9 to TRBJ1-1, with D possibly matching TRBD1 (5 bases). Between the trimmed V and J ends, which lost 2 bases and 5 bases, there was a span of 12 bases. This CDR3 spans 14 amino acids. Germline CDR1 is SEHNR and CDR2 is FQNEAQ (reference sequence). CDR3 region: CASSLQARGTEAFF. As DNA, the CDR3 is TGTGCCAGCAGCTTACAGGCGAGGGGAACTGAAGCTTTCTTT.

The rearrangement uses TRBV11-2 and TRBJ2-1; D uncertain. The germline V and J ends were trimmed by 4 bases and 0 bases, with 16 bases remaining between them. This CDR3 is built from 17 residues. Germline V lookup: CDR1 SGHAT, CDR2 FQNNGV. The CDR3 loop reads CASSSLETVSSYNEQFF. As DNA, the CDR3 is TGTGCCAGCAGCTCATTAGAAACCGTGAGCTCCTACAATGAGCAGTTCTTC.

This chain joins TRBV7-8 and TRBJ2-4; D may be TRBD1 or TRBD2 (6 bases each). The CDR3 is made up of 14 amino acids. CDR1 is SGHVS and CDR2 is FQNEAQ in the germline V gene. V was pared by 5 bases and J by 6 bases, with 14 bases between. CDR3 loop: CASSPRKGGNIQYF. Here the CDR3 DNA reads TGTGCCAGCAGCCCCCGGAAGGGGGGAAACATTCAGTACTTC.

V is TRBV7-2 and J is TRBJ2-7; the D gene is possibly TRBD1 (5 bases). The V gene's germline CDR1 is SGHTA and CDR2 FQGNSA. The CDR3 contains 13 residues. Between the trimmed V and J ends, which lost 1 base and 7 bases, there was a span of 11 bases. CDR3 residues: CASSLGGAWEQYF. The CDR3 coding sequence is TGTGCCAGCAGCTTAGGGGGCGCTTGGGAGCAGTACTTC.

A few counts support this clonotype. V is TRBV7-6 and J is TRBJ1-1; D remains unclear. V lost 5 bases and J lost 1, with 14 bases in between. Germline V gives CDR1 SGHVS, CDR2 FNYEAQ. This CDR3 has 15 residues. The CDR3 sequence: CASSAYTDTNTEAFF. The CDR3 region has the DNA TGTGCCAGCAGCGCGTACACTGATACGAACACTGAAGCTTTCTTT.

The rearrangement links TRBV19 to TRBJ1-5; 8 bases align to TRBD1. This CDR3 region has 17 residues. Germline values: CDR1 LNHDA, CDR2 SQIVND (reference sequence). Unmatched junction bases numbered 9, after V lost 5 bases and J lost 0 bases. The CDR3 DNA sequence: TGTGCCAGTAGTCAACGGACAGGGCCCTATAGCAATCAGCCCCAGCATTTT. This gives the protein CASSQRTGPYSNQPQHF.